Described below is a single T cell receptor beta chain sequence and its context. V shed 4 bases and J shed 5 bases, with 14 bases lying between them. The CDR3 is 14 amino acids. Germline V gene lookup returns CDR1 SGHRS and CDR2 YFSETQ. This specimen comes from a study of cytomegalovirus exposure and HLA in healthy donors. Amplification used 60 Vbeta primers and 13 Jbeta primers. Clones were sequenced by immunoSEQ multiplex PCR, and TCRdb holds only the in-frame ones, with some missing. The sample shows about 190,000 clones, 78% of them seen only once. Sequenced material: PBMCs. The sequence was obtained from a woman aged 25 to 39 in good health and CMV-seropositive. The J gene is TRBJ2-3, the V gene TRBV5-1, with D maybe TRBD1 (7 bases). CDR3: CASSQGGIGDTQYF. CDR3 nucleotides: TGCGCCAGCAGCCAGGGGGGCATTGGAGATACGCAGTATTTT. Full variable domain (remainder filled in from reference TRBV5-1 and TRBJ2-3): KAGVTQTPRYLIKTRGQQVTLSCSPISGHRSVSWYQQTPGQGLQFLFEYFSETQRNKGNFPGRFSGRQFSNSRSEMNVSTLELGDSALYLCASSQGGIGDTQYFGPGTRLTVL.